This T cell receptor beta chain came from a study of T cell repertoires in cytomegalovirus infection. Study as a whole: CMV infection plus the matching HLA type was flagged by public TCR beta signatures.

Note on this clonotype: The antigen is not known.

A single record per CDR3 protein comes from TCRdb applying MiXCR to the reads. The sample consists of 250,000 to 350,000 distinct CDR3 sequences, about 25% of them appearing once. General study findings and limits: HLA-C-restricted, CMV-specific TCR beta clonotypes were dominant ex vivo.

V dropped 6 bases and J dropped 4 bases, with 21 bases sitting between them. The CDR3 is made up of 17 amino acids. The germline V gene has CDR1 MNHEY and CDR2 SVGEGT. Material: PBMCs. The chain employs TRBV6-2 or TRBV6-3 and TRBJ2-2, with D perhaps matching TRBD1 (7 bases). This receptor was obtained from a human donor in good health (CMV status not recorded). Some clones in this sample may be carry-over from other donors' samples. The chain's CDR3 is CASSDMTGRGVTGELFF. The DNA of the CDR3 is TGTGCCAGCAGCGATATGACAGGGCGGGGTGTCACCGGGGAGCTGTTTTTT.